Below, one T cell receptor beta chain is given with its context. The data were produced by immunoSEQ multiplex PCR, yet TCRdb's version contains in-frame clones alone and is incomplete. Of approximately 58,000 clones in the sample, roughly four fifths were seen once. The data are from a study of OX40 agonist ivuxolimab in advanced cancers. Study details: Patients received intravenous ivuxolimab every 2 weeks at 0.01 to 10 mg/kg.

Per germline, CDR1 SGHAT and CDR2 FQNNGV. V was pared by 6 bases and J by 6 bases, with 18 bases between. This CDR3 is built from 14 residues. The input for sequencing was CD4+ or CD8+ T cells sorted from blood, taken in a trial of the OX40 agonist ivuxolimab. This receptor was obtained from an adult with an advanced solid tumor such as melanoma, head and neck, liver or kidney cancer. The V call is TRBV11-2, the J call TRBJ2-7; D is possibly TRBD1 (6 bases). Here the CDR3 reads CASRTNRDIVEQYF. The CDR3 DNA follows: TGTGCCAGCAGGACCAACCGGGACATAGTCGAGCAGTACTTC. Together with reference TRBV11-2 and TRBJ2-7, the CDR3 gives the full variable domain: EAGVAQSPRYKIIEKRQSVAFWCNPISGHATLYWYQQILGQGPKLLIQFQNNGVVDDSQLPKDRFSAERLKGVDSTLKIQPAKLEDSAVYLCASRTNRDIVEQYFGPGTRLTVT.